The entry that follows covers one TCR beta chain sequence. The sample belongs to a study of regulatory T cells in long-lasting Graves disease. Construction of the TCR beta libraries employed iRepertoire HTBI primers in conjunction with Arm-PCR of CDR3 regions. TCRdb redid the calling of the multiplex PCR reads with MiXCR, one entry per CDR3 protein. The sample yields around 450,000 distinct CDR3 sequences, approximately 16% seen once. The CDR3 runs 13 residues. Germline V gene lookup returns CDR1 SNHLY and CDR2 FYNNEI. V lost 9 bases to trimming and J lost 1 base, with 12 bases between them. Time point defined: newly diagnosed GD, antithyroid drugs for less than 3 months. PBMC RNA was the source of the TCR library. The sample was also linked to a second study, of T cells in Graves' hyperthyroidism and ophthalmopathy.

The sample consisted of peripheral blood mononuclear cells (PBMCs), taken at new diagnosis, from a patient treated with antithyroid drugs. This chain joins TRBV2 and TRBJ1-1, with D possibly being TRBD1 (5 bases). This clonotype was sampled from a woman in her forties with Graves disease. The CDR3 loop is CASQTAENTEAFF. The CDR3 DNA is TGTGCCAGTCAGACAGCCGAGAACACTGAAGCTTTCTTT. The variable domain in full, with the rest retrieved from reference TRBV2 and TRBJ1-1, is EPEVTQTPSHQVTQMGQEVILRCVPISNHLYFYWYRQILGQKVEFLVSFYNNEISEKSEIFDDQFSVERPDGSNFTLKIRSTKLEDSAMYFCASQTAENTEAFFGQGTRLTVV.